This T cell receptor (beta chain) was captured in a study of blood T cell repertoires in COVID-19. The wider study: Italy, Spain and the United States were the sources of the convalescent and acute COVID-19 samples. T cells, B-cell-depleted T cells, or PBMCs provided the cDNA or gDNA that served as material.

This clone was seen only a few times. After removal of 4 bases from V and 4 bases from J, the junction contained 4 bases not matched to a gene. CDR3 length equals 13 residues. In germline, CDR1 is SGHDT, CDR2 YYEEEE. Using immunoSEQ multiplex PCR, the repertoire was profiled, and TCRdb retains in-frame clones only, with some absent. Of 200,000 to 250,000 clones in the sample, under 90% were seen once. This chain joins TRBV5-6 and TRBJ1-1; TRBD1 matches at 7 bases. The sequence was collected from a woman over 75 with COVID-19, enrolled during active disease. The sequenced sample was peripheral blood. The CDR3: CASSLSGGTEAFF. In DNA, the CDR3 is TGTGCCAGCAGCCTATCAGGGGGCACTGAAGCTTTCTTT.